This TCR beta chain comes out of a study of T cell changes during pregnancy in multiple sclerosis (dated by TCRdb to the late 2010s). For the wider study: Changes in the T cell repertoire over the course of pregnancy were examined in this study in women with multiple sclerosis.

On this clone: No antigen is known for it. Qualities for individual bases were not recorded, and no much larger clone is one base off.

The library relied on the immunoSEQ multiplex PCR assay. TCRdb took over this immuneACCESS table, retaining in-frame rearrangements with V and J assigned. Such tables are incomplete; in checked studies, under half of the missing clones stem from an unresolved V gene, and the remainder is unexplained. The sample includes tens of thousands of clones, with less than 95% observed a single time. The top ten clones comprise around 2% of the sample. Here the sequenced sample was peripheral blood, taken in the first trimester of pregnancy. This clonotype originated in a female donor in good health, enrolled as a control in a pregnancy study.

CDR3 protein: CASSLAGTKTYEQYF. The DNA sequence is as follows: TGCGCCAGCAGCTTGGCCGGGACTAAAACCTACGAGCAGTACTTC. The chain uses TRBV5-1 and TRBJ2-7, with TRBD2 identical over 7 junction bases. Inclusive of the bounding cysteine and phenylalanine, the CDR3 is 15 residues long. The DNA shown is the 45-base CDR3, in frame from base 1. The germline V gene supplies CDR1 SGHRS and CDR2 YFSETQ. V trim: 0 bases; J trim: 2 bases; unmatched bases: 5.